Here is one T cell receptor beta chain with its context. Its antigen is still unknown. With the Oncomine TCR Beta short-read assay, DNA from cultured CD4+ T cells was sequenced. Via MiXCR, TCRdb re-called the PCR reads, giving one row per CDR3 protein. The sample lists 15,000 to 17,000 distinct CDR3 sequences; 73% were seen once. Treatment defined: 10-day PBMC culture with coronavirus spike peptide pools or control peptides (ViraFEST assay). This sample was taken from a study of vaccination and CD4 T cells after COVID-19. Study at large: By nasal swab PCR, the convalescent patients were SARS-CoV-2 positive, with several mild cases and one severe.

Germline values: CDR1 MDHEN, CDR2 SYDVKM. Trimming pared 5 bases from V and 0 bases from J, leaving 14 bases between. The CDR3 runs to 16 residues. The source is a human donor who had recovered from COVID-19. Sequenced input: CD4+ T cells from blood, cultured in vitro. V is TRBV28 and J is TRBJ1-5; D is uncertain. The CDR3 DNA follows: TGTGCCAGCAGTATCACTCGGACGGATAGCAATCAGCCCCAGCATTTT. Its protein is CASSITRTDSNQPQHF.